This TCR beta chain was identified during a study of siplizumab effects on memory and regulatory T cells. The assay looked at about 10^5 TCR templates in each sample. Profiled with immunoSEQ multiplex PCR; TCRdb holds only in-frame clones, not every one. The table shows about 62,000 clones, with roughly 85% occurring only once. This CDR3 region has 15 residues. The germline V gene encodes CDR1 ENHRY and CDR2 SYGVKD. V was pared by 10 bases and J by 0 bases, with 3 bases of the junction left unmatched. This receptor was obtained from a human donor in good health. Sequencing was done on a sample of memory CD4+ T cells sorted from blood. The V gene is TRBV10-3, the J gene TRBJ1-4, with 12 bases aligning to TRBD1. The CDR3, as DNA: TGTGCCAGCGGGACAGGGGGCACAACTAATGAAAAACTGTTTTTT. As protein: CASGTGGTTNEKLFF.